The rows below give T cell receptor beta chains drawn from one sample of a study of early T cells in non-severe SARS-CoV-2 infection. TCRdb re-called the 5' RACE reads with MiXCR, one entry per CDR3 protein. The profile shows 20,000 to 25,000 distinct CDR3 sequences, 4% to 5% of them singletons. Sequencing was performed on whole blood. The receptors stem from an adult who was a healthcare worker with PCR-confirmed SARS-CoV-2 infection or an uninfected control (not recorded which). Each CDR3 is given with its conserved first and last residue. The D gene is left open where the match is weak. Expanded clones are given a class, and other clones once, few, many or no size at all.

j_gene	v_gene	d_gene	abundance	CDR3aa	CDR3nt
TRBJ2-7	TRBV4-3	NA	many	CASSQDPFEDEQYF	TGCGCCAGCAGCCAAGACCCTTTTGAAGACGAGCAGTACTTC
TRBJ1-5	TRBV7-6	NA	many	CASSLAAGVGNQPQHF	TGTGCCAGCAGCTTAGCAGCGGGGGTCGGTAATCAGCCCCAGCATTTT
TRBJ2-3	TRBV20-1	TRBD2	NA	CSARGALAGGSTQYF	TGCAGTGCTAGGGGGGCACTAGCGGGAGGTAGTACGCAGTATTTT
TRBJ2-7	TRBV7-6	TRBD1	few	CASSSLRDRGSYEQYF	TGTGCCAGCAGCTCCCTAAGGGACAGGGGGTCCTACGAGCAGTACTTC
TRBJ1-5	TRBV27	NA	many	CASMGWDSNQPQHF	TGTGCCAGCATGGGATGGGATAGCAATCAGCCCCAGCATTTT
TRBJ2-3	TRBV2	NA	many	CASSVQGPEDTQYF	TGTGCCAGCAGTGTACAGGGCCCGGAGGATACGCAGTATTTT
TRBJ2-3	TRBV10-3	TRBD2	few	CAISETAGPFTDTQYF	TGTGCCATCAGTGAGACAGCGGGGCCCTTCACAGATACGCAGTATTTT
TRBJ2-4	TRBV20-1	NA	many	CSARAGLNIQYF	TGCAGTGCTAGAGCGGGTCTAAACATTCAGTACTTC
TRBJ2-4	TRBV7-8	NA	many	CASSLGEIQYF	TGTGCCAGCAGCTTAGGGGAGATTCAGTACTTC
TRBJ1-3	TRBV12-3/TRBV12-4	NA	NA	CASSFPQIKAAYSGNTIYF	TGTGCCAGCAGTTTCCCCCAAATCAAAGCCGCTTACTCTGGAAACACCATATATTTT
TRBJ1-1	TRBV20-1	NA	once	CSARGRGERAFF	TGCAGTGCTAGGGGCAGGGGTGAAAGAGCTTTCTTT
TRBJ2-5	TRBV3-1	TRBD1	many	CASSQDQLGTGLSETQYF	TGTGCCAGCAGCCAAGATCAGCTCGGGACAGGGTTATCAGAGACCCAGTACTTC
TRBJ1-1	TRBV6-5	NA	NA	CASSYLDSRGEAFF	TGTGCCAGCAGTTACTTGGACAGCCGAGGTGAAGCTTTCTTT
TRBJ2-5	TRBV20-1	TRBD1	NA	CSAGVRQGEVTQYF	TGCAGTGCTGGCGTTCGACAGGGGGAAGTGACCCAGTACTTC
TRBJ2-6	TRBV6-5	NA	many	CASSYYRSLGANVLTF	TGTGCCAGCAGTTACTATCGCAGCCTTGGGGCCAACGTCCTGACTTTC
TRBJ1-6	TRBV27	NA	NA	CASSSSRRTPLHF	TGTGCCAGCAGTTCCTCCAGGCGGACACCCCTCCACTTT
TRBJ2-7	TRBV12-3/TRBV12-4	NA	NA	CASSSGGLTYEQYF	TGTGCCAGCTCCTCAGGGGGGTTAACCTACGAGCAGTACTTC
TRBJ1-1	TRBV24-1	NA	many	CATSDASPPGNTEAFF	TGTGCCACCAGTGATGCTTCCCCGCCGGGGAACACTGAAGCTTTCTTT
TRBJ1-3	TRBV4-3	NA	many	CASSQAPTGHGNTIYF	TGCGCCAGCAGCCAAGCCCCAACAGGGCACGGAAACACCATATATTTT
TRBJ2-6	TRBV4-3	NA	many	CASSQDPVGSGSGANVLTF	TGCGCCAGCAGCCAAGATCCGGTAGGTTCAGGATCTGGGGCCAACGTCCTGACTTTC
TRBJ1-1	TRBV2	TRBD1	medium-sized	CAKGTGGAAEAFF	TGTGCCAAGGGGACAGGGGGCGCGGCTGAAGCTTTCTTT
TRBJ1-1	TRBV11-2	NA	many	CASSLVSAGREAFF	TGTGCCAGCAGCTTAGTGTCGGCAGGAAGGGAGGCTTTCTTT
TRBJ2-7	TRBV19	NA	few	CASSAEGHYEQYF	TGTGCCAGTAGTGCCGAAGGGCACTACGAGCAGTACTTC
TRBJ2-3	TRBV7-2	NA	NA	CASSPGARTDTQYF	TGTGCCAGCAGCCCCGGGGCCCGGACAGATACGCAGTATTTT
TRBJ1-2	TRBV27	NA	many	CASSLNSLYGYTF	TGTGCCAGCAGTTTAAACAGCTTGTATGGCTACACCTTC
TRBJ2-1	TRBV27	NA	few	CASSQTGWGNEQFF	TGTGCCAGCAGCCAAACAGGGTGGGGCAATGAGCAGTTCTTC
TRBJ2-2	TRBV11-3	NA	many	CASSLVLGGPVGELFF	TGTGCCAGCAGCTTAGTCCTGGGGGGCCCGGTCGGGGAGCTGTTTTTT
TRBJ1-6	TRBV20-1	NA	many	CSARDRLGNSPLHF	TGCAGTGCTAGAGACCGTCTGGGCAATTCACCCCTCCACTTT
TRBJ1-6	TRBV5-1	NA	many	CASSFRESSYNSPLHF	TGCGCCAGCAGCTTTCGGGAGAGCTCCTATAATTCACCCCTCCACTTT
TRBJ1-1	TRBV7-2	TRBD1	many	CASSLARVQGAEAFF	TGTGCCAGCAGCTTAGCGCGGGTACAGGGGGCTGAAGCTTTCTTT
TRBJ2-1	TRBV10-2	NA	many	CASKEGRVQFF	TGCGCCAGCAAAGAGGGGAGAGTGCAGTTCTTC
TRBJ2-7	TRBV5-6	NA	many	CASRATGIGEQYF	TGTGCCAGCAGGGCTACAGGGATCGGAGAGCAGTACTTC
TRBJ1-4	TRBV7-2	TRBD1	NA	CASSFQGANEKLFF	TGTGCCAGCAGCTTCCAGGGGGCTAATGAAAAACTGTTTTTT
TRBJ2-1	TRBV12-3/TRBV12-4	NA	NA	CASSFIDEQFF	TGTGCCAGCAGTTTTATTGATGAGCAGTTCTTC
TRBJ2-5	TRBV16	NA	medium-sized	CASSQWGPEETQYF	TGTGCCAGCAGCCAATGGGGGCCTGAAGAGACCCAGTACTTC
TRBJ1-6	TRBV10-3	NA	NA	CAITADDNSPLHF	TGTGCCATCACGGCAGACGATAATTCACCCCTCCACTTT
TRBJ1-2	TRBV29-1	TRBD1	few	CSVEGGQGVYGYTF	TGCAGCGTTGAAGGGGGACAGGGTGTTTATGGCTACACCTTC
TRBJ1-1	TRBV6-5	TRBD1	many	CASSYIRGSGTEAFF	TGTGCCAGCAGTTACATCAGGGGGTCAGGCACTGAAGCTTTCTTT
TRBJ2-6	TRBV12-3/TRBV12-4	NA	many	CASSYDKVMSGANVLTF	TGTGCCAGCAGCTACGACAAGGTGATGTCTGGGGCCAACGTCCTGACTTTC
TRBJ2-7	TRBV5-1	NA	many	CASRSLRGSSYEQYF	TGCGCCAGCAGAAGTTTACGGGGGAGCTCCTACGAGCAGTACTTC
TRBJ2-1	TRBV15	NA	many	CATSRDQYNEQFF	TGTGCCACCAGCAGAGACCAGTACAATGAGCAGTTCTTC
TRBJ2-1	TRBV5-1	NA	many	CASSLTVWEQFF	TGCGCCAGCAGCTTGACGGTCTGGGAGCAGTTCTTC
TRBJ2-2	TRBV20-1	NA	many	CSATPGTNTGELFF	TGCAGTGCTACCCCTGGGACCAACACCGGGGAGCTGTTTTTT
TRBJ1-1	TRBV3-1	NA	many	CASSHRQMNTEAFF	TGTGCCAGCAGCCATCGGCAGATGAACACTGAAGCTTTCTTT
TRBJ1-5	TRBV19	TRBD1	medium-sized	CASRVDRSRNQPQHF	TGTGCCAGTAGGGTGGACAGGAGTCGCAATCAGCCCCAGCATTTT
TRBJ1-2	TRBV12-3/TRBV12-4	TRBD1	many	CASSWDSQTYGYTF	TGTGCCAGCAGTTGGGACAGTCAAACCTATGGCTACACCTTC
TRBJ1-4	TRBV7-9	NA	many	CASSLGPQGKLFF	TGTGCCAGCAGCTTAGGACCCCAGGGGAAACTGTTTTTT
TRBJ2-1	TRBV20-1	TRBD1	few	CSARARGPDNEQFF	TGCAGTGCTAGAGCCAGGGGGCCGGACAATGAGCAGTTCTTC
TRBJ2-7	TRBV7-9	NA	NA	CASSLVGRDEQYF	TGTGCCAGCAGCTTAGTTGGACGGGACGAGCAGTACTTC
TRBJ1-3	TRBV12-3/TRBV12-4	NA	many	CASSLTVSENTIYF	TGTGCCAGCAGTTTGACAGTCTCTGAAAACACCATATATTTT
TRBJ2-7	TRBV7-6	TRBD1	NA	CASSAGTGLAYEQYF	TGTGCCAGCAGCGCAGGGACAGGGTTGGCCTACGAGCAGTACTTC
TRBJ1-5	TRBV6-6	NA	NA	CASSYSTGKNQPQHF	TGTGCCAGCAGTTATTCGACAGGAAAGAATCAGCCCCAGCATTTT
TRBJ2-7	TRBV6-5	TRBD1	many	CATYRAGGPGEQYF	TGTGCCACCTACCGGGCAGGGGGACCGGGGGAGCAGTACTTC
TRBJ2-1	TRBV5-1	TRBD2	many	CASSLDLAGPYNEQFF	TGCGCCAGCAGCTTGGATCTAGCGGGGCCCTACAATGAGCAGTTCTTC
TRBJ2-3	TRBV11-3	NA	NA	CASSPGRGRDTQYF	TGTGCCAGCAGCCCAGGAAGGGGTCGAGATACGCAGTATTTT
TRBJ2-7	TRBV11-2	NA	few	CASSLRLQAGIYEQYF	TGTGCCAGCAGCTTACGGCTTCAGGCAGGGATCTACGAGCAGTACTTC
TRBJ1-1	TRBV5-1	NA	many	CASSLAPGITEAFF	TGCGCCAGCAGCTTGGCGCCAGGGATCACTGAAGCTTTCTTT